The rows below give T cell receptor beta chains drawn from one sample of a study of T cell changes during pregnancy in multiple sclerosis. Produced via immunoSEQ multiplex PCR; TCRdb's table is partial and in-frame only. The sample gives about 83,000 clones, about 90% of which show up once; approximately 3.3% is in the top ten. The sample consisted of PBMCs, taken in the first trimester of pregnancy. The origin of the receptors is a female donor in good health, serving as a control in a pregnancy study. Some clones in this sample may be carry-over from other donors' samples. The CDR3 runs from the conserved cysteine through the conserved F or W. Each record gives: CDR3 DNA, CDR3 protein, clone size, CDR3 length, D gene, V gene, J gene. The D gene is left open where the match is weak. For some rows the clone size is stated as once, few or many, or as a class when expanded; others skip it.

cdr3_nt: TGTGCTAGCAGCTTAGCGGGAGGCGGGGATGAGCAGTTCTTC
cdr3_aa: CASSLAGGGDEQFF
clone_size: NA
cdr3_length: 14
d_call: TRBD2
v_call: TRBV7-7
j_call: TRBJ2-1

cdr3_nt: TGTGCCAGCAGTCGAACCGGGACAGCCTACGAGCAGTACTTC
cdr3_aa: CASSRTGTAYEQYF
clone_size: NA
cdr3_length: 14
d_call: TRBD1
v_call: TRBV6-5
j_call: TRBJ2-7

cdr3_nt: TGTGCCAGTAGTAGGGGGACAGGGGGCAGTCAGCCCCAGCATTTT
cdr3_aa: CASSRGTGGSQPQHF
clone_size: NA
cdr3_length: 15
d_call: TRBD1
v_call: TRBV19
j_call: TRBJ1-5

cdr3_nt: TGTGCCATCAGTGAAAGGGGCTTAACAGATACGCAGTATTTT
cdr3_aa: CAISERGLTDTQYF
clone_size: NA
cdr3_length: 14
d_call: NA
v_call: TRBV10-3
j_call: TRBJ2-3

cdr3_nt: TGTGCCAGCAGTTTTAACAGGGAAAGGGGAACTGAAGCTTTCTTT
cdr3_aa: CASSFNRERGTEAFF
clone_size: NA
cdr3_length: 15
d_call: NA
v_call: TRBV28
j_call: TRBJ1-1

cdr3_nt: TGCGCCAGCAGCCCTAGGGGTACGGGACAGGGCGGATGGAATGAAAAACTGTTTTTT
cdr3_aa: CASSPRGTGQGGWNEKLFF
clone_size: NA
cdr3_length: 19
d_call: TRBD1
v_call: TRBV5-1
j_call: TRBJ1-4

cdr3_nt: TGTGCCAGCAGCTTAGGGGTGACAGGGGTATCCTACGAGCAGTACTTC
cdr3_aa: CASSLGVTGVSYEQYF
clone_size: NA
cdr3_length: 16
d_call: TRBD1
v_call: TRBV11-2
j_call: TRBJ2-7

cdr3_nt: TGTGCCAGCAGTTACTCGGGACAGGGACATGAAAAACTGTTTTTT
cdr3_aa: CASSYSGQGHEKLFF
clone_size: NA
cdr3_length: 15
d_call: TRBD1
v_call: TRBV6-5
j_call: TRBJ1-4

cdr3_nt: TGTGCCAGCAGCTCCTCGAGCGGGAGTCGGACAGATACGCAGTATTTT
cdr3_aa: CASSSSSGSRTDTQYF
clone_size: NA
cdr3_length: 16
d_call: TRBD2
v_call: TRBV7-8
j_call: TRBJ2-3

cdr3_nt: TGTGCCAGCAGCTTAGGGACAGGGGGTCGAGAGACCCAGTACTTC
cdr3_aa: CASSLGTGGRETQYF
clone_size: NA
cdr3_length: 15
d_call: TRBD1
v_call: TRBV7-9
j_call: TRBJ2-5

cdr3_nt: TGTGCCAGCAGTCCGGGACTTGACCACAATGAGCAGTTCTTC
cdr3_aa: CASSPGLDHNEQFF
clone_size: medium-sized
cdr3_length: 14
d_call: NA
v_call: TRBV6-4
j_call: TRBJ2-1

cdr3_nt: TGTGCCAGCAGCGTAGTGGCGGGCGGGAATAGTGAGCAGTTCTTC
cdr3_aa: CASSVVAGGNSEQFF
clone_size: NA
cdr3_length: 15
d_call: NA
v_call: TRBV9
j_call: TRBJ2-1

cdr3_nt: TGTGCCAGCAGTTACCCTCCTAGCGCCCAAGAGACCCAGTACTTC
cdr3_aa: CASSYPPSAQETQYF
clone_size: NA
cdr3_length: 15
d_call: NA
v_call: TRBV6-6
j_call: TRBJ2-5

cdr3_nt: TGTGCCAGCAGCTTATACGAGAGGACTGAAGCTTTCTTT
cdr3_aa: CASSLYERTEAFF
clone_size: NA
cdr3_length: 13
d_call: NA
v_call: TRBV7-9
j_call: TRBJ1-1